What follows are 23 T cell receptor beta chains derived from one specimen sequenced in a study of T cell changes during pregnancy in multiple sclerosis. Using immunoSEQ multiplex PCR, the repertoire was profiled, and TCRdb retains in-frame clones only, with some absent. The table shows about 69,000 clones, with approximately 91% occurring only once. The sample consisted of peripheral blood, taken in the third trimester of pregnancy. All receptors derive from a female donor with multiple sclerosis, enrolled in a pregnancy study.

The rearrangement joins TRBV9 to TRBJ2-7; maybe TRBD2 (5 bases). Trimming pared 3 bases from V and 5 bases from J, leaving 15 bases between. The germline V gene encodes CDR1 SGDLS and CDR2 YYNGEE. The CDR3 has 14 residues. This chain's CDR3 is CASSARQIGDEQYF. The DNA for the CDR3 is TGTGCCAGCAGCGCGCGCCAGATCGGGGACGAGCAGTACTTC.

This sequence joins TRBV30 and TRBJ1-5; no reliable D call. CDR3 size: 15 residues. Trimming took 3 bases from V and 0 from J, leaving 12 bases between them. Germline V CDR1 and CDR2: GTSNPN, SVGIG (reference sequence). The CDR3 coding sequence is TGTGCCTGGAGCCGAAGCTTTTATAGCAATCAGCCCCAGCATTTT. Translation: CAWSRSFYSNQPQHF.

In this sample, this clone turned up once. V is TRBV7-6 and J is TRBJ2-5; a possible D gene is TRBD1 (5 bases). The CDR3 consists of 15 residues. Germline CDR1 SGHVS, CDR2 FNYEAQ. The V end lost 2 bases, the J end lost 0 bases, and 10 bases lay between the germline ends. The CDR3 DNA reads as TGTGCCAGCAGCTTACTCGACAGTTACCAAGAGACCCAGTACTTC. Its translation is CASSLLDSYQETQYF.

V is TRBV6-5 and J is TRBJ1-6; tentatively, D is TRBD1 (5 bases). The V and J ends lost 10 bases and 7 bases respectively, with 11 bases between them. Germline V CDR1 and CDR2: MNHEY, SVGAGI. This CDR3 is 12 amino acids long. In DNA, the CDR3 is TGTGCCACCAGGGCCCCAAATTCACCCCTCCACTTT. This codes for CATRAPNSPLHF.

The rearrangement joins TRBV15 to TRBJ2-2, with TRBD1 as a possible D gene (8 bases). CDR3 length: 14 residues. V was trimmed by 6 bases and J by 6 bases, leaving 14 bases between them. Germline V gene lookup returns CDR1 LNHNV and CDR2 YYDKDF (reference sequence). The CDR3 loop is CATRQGGIAGELFF. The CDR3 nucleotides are TGTGCCACCAGACAGGGGGGGATCGCCGGGGAGCTGTTTTTT. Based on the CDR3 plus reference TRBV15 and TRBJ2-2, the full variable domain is DAMVIQNPRYQVTQFGKPVTLSCSQTLNHNVMYWYQQKSSQAPKLLFHYYDKDFNNEADTPDNFQSRRPNTSFCFLDIRSPGLGDTAMYLCATRQGGIAGELFFGEGSRLTVL.

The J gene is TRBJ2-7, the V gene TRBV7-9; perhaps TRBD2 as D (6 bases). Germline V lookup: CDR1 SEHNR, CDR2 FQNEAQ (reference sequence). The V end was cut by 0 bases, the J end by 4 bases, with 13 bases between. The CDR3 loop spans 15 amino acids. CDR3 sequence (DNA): TGTGCCAGCAGCTTAGCCGGGACTTATACTTACGAGCAGTACTTC. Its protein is CASSLAGTYTYEQYF.

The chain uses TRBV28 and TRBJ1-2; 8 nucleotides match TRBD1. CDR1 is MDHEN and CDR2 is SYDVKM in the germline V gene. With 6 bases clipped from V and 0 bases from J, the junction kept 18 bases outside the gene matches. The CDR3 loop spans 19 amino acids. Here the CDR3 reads CASSLRDRFFSGTNYGYTF. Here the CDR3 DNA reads TGTGCCAGCAGCCTCCGGGACAGGTTTTTTTCCGGAACTAACTATGGCTACACCTTC.

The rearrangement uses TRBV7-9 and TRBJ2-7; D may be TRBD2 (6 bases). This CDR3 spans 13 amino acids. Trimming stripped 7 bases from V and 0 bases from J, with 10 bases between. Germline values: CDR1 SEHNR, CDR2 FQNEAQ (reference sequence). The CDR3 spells CASTRGSSYEQYF. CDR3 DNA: TGTGCCAGCACCCGGGGGAGCTCCTACGAGCAGTACTTC.

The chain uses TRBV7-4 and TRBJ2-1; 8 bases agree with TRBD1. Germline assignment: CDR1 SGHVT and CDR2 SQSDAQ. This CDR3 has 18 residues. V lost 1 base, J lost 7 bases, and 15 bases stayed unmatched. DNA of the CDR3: TGTGCCAGCAGCTTAGAATTTAAGAGGGACAGGAATGATAATGAGCAGTTCTTC. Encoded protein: CASSLEFKRDRNDNEQFF.

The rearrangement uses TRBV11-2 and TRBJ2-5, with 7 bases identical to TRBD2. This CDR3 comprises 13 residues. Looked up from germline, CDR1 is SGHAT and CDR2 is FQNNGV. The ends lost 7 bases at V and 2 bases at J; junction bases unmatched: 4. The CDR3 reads CASMRGLQETQYF. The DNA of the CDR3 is TGTGCCAGCATGCGGGGACTACAAGAGACCCAGTACTTC.

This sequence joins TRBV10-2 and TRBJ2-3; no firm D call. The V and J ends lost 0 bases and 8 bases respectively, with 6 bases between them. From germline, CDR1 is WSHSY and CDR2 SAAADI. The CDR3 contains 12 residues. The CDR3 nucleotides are TGCGCCAGCAGTGAGTCTTACGGTACGCAGTATTTT. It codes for CASSESYGTQYF.

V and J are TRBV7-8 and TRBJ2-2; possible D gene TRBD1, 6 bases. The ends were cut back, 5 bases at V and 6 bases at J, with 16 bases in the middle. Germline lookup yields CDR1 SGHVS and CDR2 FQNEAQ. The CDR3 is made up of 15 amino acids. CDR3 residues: CASSPRIEGAGELFF. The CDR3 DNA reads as TGTGCCAGCAGCCCCCGGATCGAGGGGGCCGGGGAGCTGTTTTTT.

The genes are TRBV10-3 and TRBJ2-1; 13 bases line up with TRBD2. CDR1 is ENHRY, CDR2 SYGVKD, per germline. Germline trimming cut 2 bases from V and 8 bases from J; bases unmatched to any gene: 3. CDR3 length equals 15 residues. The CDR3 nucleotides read TGTGCCATCAGTGAGAGGACTAGCGGGGGCTATGAGCAGTTCTTC. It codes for CAISERTSGGYEQFF.

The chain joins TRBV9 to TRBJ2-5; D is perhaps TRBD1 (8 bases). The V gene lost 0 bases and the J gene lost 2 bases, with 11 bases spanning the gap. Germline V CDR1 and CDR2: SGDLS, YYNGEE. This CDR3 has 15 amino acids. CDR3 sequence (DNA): TGTGCCAGCAGCGTAGACAGGGGGGGACAAGAGACCCAGTACTTC. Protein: CASSVDRGGQETQYF.

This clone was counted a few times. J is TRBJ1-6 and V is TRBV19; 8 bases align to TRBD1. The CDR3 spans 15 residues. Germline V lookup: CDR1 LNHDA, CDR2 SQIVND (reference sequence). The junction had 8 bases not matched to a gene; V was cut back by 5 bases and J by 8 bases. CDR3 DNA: TGTGCCAGTAGTCTCGGGACAGGTGGTGATTCACCCCTCCACTTT. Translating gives CASSLGTGGDSPLHF.

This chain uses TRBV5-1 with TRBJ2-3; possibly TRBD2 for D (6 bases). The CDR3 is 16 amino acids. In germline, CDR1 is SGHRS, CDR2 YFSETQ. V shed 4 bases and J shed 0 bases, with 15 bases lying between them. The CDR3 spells CASSRGDFSSTDTQYF. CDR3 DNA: TGCGCCAGCAGCCGAGGGGACTTCTCTAGCACAGATACGCAGTATTTT.

The CDR3 spells CASSLRGTAPRANYGYTF. CDR3 sequence (DNA): TGTGCCAGCAGCTTGAGGGGAACAGCTCCTCGGGCTAACTATGGCTACACCTTC. V usage is TRBV5-5 and J usage is TRBJ1-2; TRBD1 is a possible D gene (5 bases). The CDR3 length is 18 residues. In germline, CDR1 is SGHKS, CDR2 YYEKEE (reference sequence). Trimming stripped 1 base from V and 0 bases from J, with 19 bases between.

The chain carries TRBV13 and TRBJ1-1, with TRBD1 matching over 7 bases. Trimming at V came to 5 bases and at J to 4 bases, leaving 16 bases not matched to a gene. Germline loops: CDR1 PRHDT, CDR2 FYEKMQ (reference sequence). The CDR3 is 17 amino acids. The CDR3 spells CASSPRQGNFGSTEAFF. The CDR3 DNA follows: TGTGCCAGCAGCCCTCGACAGGGTAACTTTGGGAGCACTGAAGCTTTCTTT.

The CDR3 sequence is CASSLGLAGVPDPDEQFF. The DNA for the CDR3 is TGTGCCAGCAGCTTAGGTCTAGCGGGGGTACCTGATCCGGATGAGCAGTTCTTC. The chain recombines TRBV11-3 with TRBJ2-1; 10 nucleotides match TRBD2. Germline assignment: CDR1 SGHNT and CDR2 YENEEA. Trimming at V came to 1 base and at J to 8 bases, leaving 14 bases not matched to a gene. The CDR3 has 18 residues.

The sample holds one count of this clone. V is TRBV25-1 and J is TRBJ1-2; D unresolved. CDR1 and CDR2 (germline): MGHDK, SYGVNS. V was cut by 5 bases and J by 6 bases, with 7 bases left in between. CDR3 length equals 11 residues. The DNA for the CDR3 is TGTGCCAGCAGTCTCCGCGATGGCTACACCTTC. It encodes CASSLRDGYTF.

The CDR3 spells CASRPRDIYQPQHF. CDR3 in DNA: TGTGCCAGCAGACCACGGGACATCTATCAGCCCCAGCATTTT. The J gene is TRBJ1-5, the V gene TRBV27; D might be TRBD1 (6 bases). The germline CDR1 and CDR2 sequences are MNHEY and SMNVEV (reference sequence). The V end lost 6 bases, the J end lost 5 bases, and 14 bases lay between the germline ends. This CDR3 has 14 residues.

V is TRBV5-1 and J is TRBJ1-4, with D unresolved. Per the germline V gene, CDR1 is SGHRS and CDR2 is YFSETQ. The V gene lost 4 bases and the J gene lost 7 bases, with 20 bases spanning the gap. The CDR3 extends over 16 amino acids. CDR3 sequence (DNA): TGCGCCAGCAGCCCCCACGGGGAAGCTTGGGGTGAAAAACTGTTTTTT. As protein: CASSPHGEAWGEKLFF.

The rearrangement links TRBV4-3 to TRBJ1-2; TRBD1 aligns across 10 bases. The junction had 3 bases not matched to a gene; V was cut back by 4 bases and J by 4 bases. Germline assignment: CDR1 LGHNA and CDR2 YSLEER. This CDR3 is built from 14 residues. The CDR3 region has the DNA TGCGCCAGCAGCCCGGGGACAGGGGCCTATGGCTACACCTTC. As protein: CASSPGTGAYGYTF.